Below are 18 T cell receptor beta chains sequenced from a single sample in a study of graft-versus-host responses after intestinal transplantation. No antigens are known for them. The repertoire was sequenced with immunoSEQ multiplex PCR; TCRdb's copy has only in-frame clones and lacks some. Of about 120,000 clones listed, 85% to 95% are singletons. Sequences were derived from unstimulated CD8+ T cells sorted from spleen or lymph node cells, sampled before intestinal transplant. These receptors all stem from a human donor who received an intestinal transplant.

The chain couples TRBV4-3 to TRBJ2-3; possibly TRBD1 or TRBD2 for D (5 bases each). Per the germline V gene, CDR1 is LGHNA and CDR2 is YSLEER. The CDR3 extends over 17 amino acids. The V end lost 0 bases, the J end lost 0 bases, and 13 bases lay between the germline ends. The CDR3 protein is CASSQDLRDRSTDTQYF. Written as DNA, the CDR3 is TGCGCCAGCAGCCAAGATCTTCGGGACCGTAGCACAGATACGCAGTATTTT.

The chain recombines TRBV19 with TRBJ1-1; 8 positions agree with TRBD1. V dropped 8 bases and J dropped 1; count of bases not matched to a gene: 6. The CDR3 is 14 amino acids. Germline V gene lookup returns CDR1 LNHDA and CDR2 SQIVND (reference sequence). The CDR3 DNA sequence: TGTGCCAGTCTTTACAGGGGGACGAACACTGAAGCTTTCTTT. Amino acid sequence: CASLYRGTNTEAFF.

This sequence joins TRBV27 and TRBJ1-2; 10 bases map to TRBD1. Trimming at V came to 0 bases and at J to 7 bases, leaving 5 bases not matched to a gene. CDR1 MNHEY and CDR2 SMNVEV come from the germline V gene (reference sequence). The CDR3 sequence is 15 residues long. The CDR3 protein is CASSLSGQGEGGYTF. The CDR3 DNA is TGTGCCAGCAGTTTATCCGGACAGGGGGAGGGTGGCTACACCTTC.

The chain couples TRBV19 to TRBJ2-7; maybe TRBD1 (5 bases). The CDR3 contains 15 residues. Germline CDR1 is LNHDA and CDR2 is SQIVND (reference sequence). V lost 1 base and J 3 bases, leaving 13 bases between the germline ends. In DNA form, the CDR3 reads TGTGCCAGTAGTATAGTGTGGGGCAGCTTCTACGAGCAGTACTTC. This codes for CASSIVWGSFYEQYF.

The rearrangement joins TRBV4-3 to TRBJ1-1; D is unclear. This CDR3 comprises 14 residues. V dropped 0 bases and J dropped 7 bases, with 12 bases sitting between them. Germline V gene data show CDR1 as LGHNA and CDR2 as YSLEER. The CDR3 here is CASSQELGAVEAFF. The CDR3 DNA follows: TGCGCCAGCAGCCAAGAATTGGGTGCTGTTGAAGCTTTCTTT.

The chain's CDR3 is CASSLGAQGGQPQHF. In nucleotides, the CDR3 is TGTGCCAGCAGCTTGGGGGCGCAGGGTGGTCAGCCCCAGCATTTT. The chain combines TRBV5-6 with TRBJ1-5, with D maybe TRBD1 (5 bases). The CDR3 loop spans 15 amino acids. From germline, CDR1 is SGHDT and CDR2 YYEEEE. V gave up 0 bases and J gave up 6 bases, with 13 bases separating them.

The genes are TRBV28 and TRBJ2-5; 7 nucleotides line up with TRBD1. Germline V gene data show CDR1 as MDHEN and CDR2 as SYDVKM. With 6 bases clipped from V and 1 base from J, the junction kept 8 bases outside the gene matches. The length of the CDR3 is 15 residues. The chain's CDR3 is CASRATGSFQETQYF. For the CDR3, the DNA is TGTGCCAGCAGGGCGACAGGGAGTTTCCAAGAGACCCAGTACTTC.

The chain has TRBV9 and TRBJ2-5, with D unresolved. V was cut by 1 base and J by 9 bases, with 13 bases left in between. This CDR3 has 13 amino acids. Per germline, CDR1 SGDLS and CDR2 YYNGEE. For the CDR3, the DNA is TGTGCCAGCAGCGTATCCGGCGAGCAGCCCCAGTACTTC. Translating gives CASSVSGEQPQYF.

V and J are TRBV27 and TRBJ2-7; D gene uncertain. The CDR3 has 10 amino acids. Per germline, CDR1 MNHEY and CDR2 SMNVEV (reference sequence). CDR3 in DNA: TGTGCTTCGGGTGCCTACGAGCAGTACTTC. Its translation is CASGAYEQYF.

This sequence joins TRBV28 and TRBJ1-5, with TRBD1 identical over 9 bases. The CDR3 length is 15 residues. J lost 4 bases, V lost 6 bases, and 7 bases had no gene match. The V gene's germline CDR1 is MDHEN and CDR2 SYDVKM. The CDR3 coding sequence is TGTGCCAGCAGCCGGGACAGGGAAAAGAATCAGCCCCAGCATTTT. Residues: CASSRDREKNQPQHF.

The chain carries TRBV5-3 and TRBJ2-5, with 12 positions matching TRBD2. TRBV5-3 is noted as an ORF with a role that remains uncertain. The junction had 11 bases not matched to a gene; V was cut back by 9 bases and J by 5 bases. The CDR3 totals 15 residues. The CDR3 DNA follows: TGTGCCACGATGTTGACTAGCGGGAGAAATGAGACCCAGTACTTC. It translates to CATMLTSGRNETQYF.

This rearrangement joins TRBV28 to TRBJ2-2; D may be TRBD1 (6 bases). This CDR3 is 14 amino acids long. Looked up from germline, CDR1 is MDHEN and CDR2 is SYDVKM. The V end was cut by 8 bases, the J end by 1 base, with 11 bases between. CDR3 DNA sequence: TGTGCCAGCGATACAGGGTTGAACACCGGGGAGCTGTTTTTT. It codes for CASDTGLNTGELFF.

This chain joins TRBV27 and TRBJ2-5; 9 nucleotides align to TRBD2. The germline CDR1 and CDR2 sequences are MNHEY and SMNVEV (reference sequence). V dropped 6 bases and J dropped 4; count of bases not matched to a gene: 6. CDR3 size: 14 residues. Here the CDR3 reads CASSLGLAPETQYF. CDR3 nucleotides: TGTGCCAGCAGCCTGGGACTAGCTCCAGAGACCCAGTACTTC.

V and J are TRBV5-6 and TRBJ1-1; D uncertain. The CDR3 is 11 amino acids. V was pared by 3 bases and J by 4 bases, with 4 bases between. The germline V gene encodes CDR1 SGHDT and CDR2 YYEEEE. CDR3 sequence (DNA): TGTGCCAGCAGCTGGGGCACTGAAGCTTTCTTT. Its protein product is CASSWGTEAFF.

This chain joins TRBV7-6 and TRBJ2-1; 11 bases map to TRBD1. The length of the CDR3 is 18 residues. Germline CDR1 is SGHVS and CDR2 is FNYEAQ. V dropped 1 base and J dropped 3; count of bases not matched to a gene: 8. CDR3 nucleotides: TGTGCCAGCAGCTTAGGCTATGGGGACAGGGGGGACTACAATGAGCAGTTCTTC. Translated, it gives CASSLGYGDRGDYNEQFF.

The chain combines TRBV19 with TRBJ1-5; D unresolved. V was shortened by 6 bases and J by 1 base, with 13 bases between the two germline ends. The CDR3 is made up of 15 amino acids. CDR1 is LNHDA and CDR2 is SQIVND in the germline V gene (reference sequence). In DNA, the CDR3 is TGTGCCAGTAGGTGGGCCCTAGGGAGCAATCAGCCCCAGCATTTT. Encoded protein: CASRWALGSNQPQHF.

The chain joins TRBV2 to TRBJ2-7; D gene uncertain. Per the germline V gene, CDR1 is SNHLY and CDR2 is FYNNEI. With 4 bases removed from V and 0 bases from J, the gap between germline ends came to 10 bases. The CDR3 sequence is 14 residues long. CDR3 protein: CASSALAASYEQYF. The CDR3 nucleotides read TGTGCCAGCAGTGCGTTAGCTGCCTCCTACGAGCAGTACTTC.

This clone was seen only once. The rearrangement joins TRBV6-5 to TRBJ1-5; D gene uncertain. The CDR3 totals 16 residues. Looked up from germline, CDR1 is MNHEY and CDR2 is SVGAGI. V lost 4 bases, J lost 1 base, and 14 bases lay in between. The CDR3 protein is CASSSSRAGSNQPQHF. In DNA form, the CDR3 reads TGTGCCAGCAGTTCGAGCCGGGCCGGGAGCAATCAGCCCCAGCATTTT.